This TCR beta chain came from a study of control samples from healthy donors and cancer patients. Clones were sequenced by immunoSEQ multiplex PCR, and TCRdb holds only the in-frame ones, with some missing. The table records around 78,000 clones, around 94% of them present only once. Germline values: CDR1 MNHNS, CDR2 SASEGT. V dropped 0 bases and J dropped 4 bases, with 10 bases sitting between them. The CDR3 spans 15 residues. The sample taken for sequencing was blood. The chain carries TRBV6-1 and TRBJ2-1, with a weak D call TRBD2 (5 bases). This receptor was identified in a woman younger than 35 in good health. The CDR3 protein is CASSEALAVYNEQFF. The CDR3, as DNA: TGTGCCAGCAGTGAAGCCCTAGCCGTTTACAATGAGCAGTTCTTC.